The sequence of this T cell receptor (beta chain) was determined in a study of early T cells in non-severe SARS-CoV-2 infection (dated by TCRdb to the early 2020s). Broadly, across the study: Because TCR sequencing was done on bulk RNA from unsorted whole blood, the alpha and beta chains could not be paired.

This was a case-control study nested in a cohort of healthcare workers in London, UK, who had nasopharyngeal swab PCR tests and blood samples taken every week. Healthcare workers were recruited during the week of the UK lockdown, between 23 and 31 March 2020, and followed weekly for up to about 16 weeks. Library method: 5' RACE. Sequencing took place on a NextSeq 500. Unique molecular identifiers were attached to individual cDNA molecules in the TCR library protocol so that sequencing error and PCR bias could be corrected. Sequencing covered both TCR alpha and beta chains, and within each sample the abundances of alpha and beta sequences were tightly co-correlated. In the authors' own workflow: Decombinator V4 was used to annotate the V gene, J gene and CDR3 of the TCR sequences. Expanded TCRs were defined as changing significantly between any two time points under a Poisson model with p below 0.0001. Abundances of TCRs were expressed as counts per million after normalisation to the total number of TCRs sequenced in each sample. TRAV1-2 paired with TRAJ12, TRAJ20 or TRAJ33 defined MAIT TCRs, while TRAV10 paired with TRAJ18 defined iNKT TCRs. VDJdb, accessed on 1 November 2021, was searched for TCRs annotated for CMV, EBV and SARS-CoV-2, and TCRs annotated for more than one antigen were excluded. The public reads were reanalyzed by TCRdb: fastp trimming at Q25, MiXCR alignment, in-frame beta chains only. Each entry is one CDR3 protein sequence, shown with its most common DNA and genes. TCRdb's processing, not the authors', yielded these V and J calls. The sample table shows about 79,000 distinct CDR3 sequences, and about 13% are seen once. The top ten clones comprise roughly 6% of the sample.

General findings and caveats noted by the study authors: VDJdb matching was skewed toward anti-spike CD8 responses and likely underestimated virus-specific expansions by missing private and CD4 specificities.

CDR1 MNHEY and CDR2 SVGAGI were looked up in the germline V gene. V has 4 bases trimmed and J has 2 bases trimmed; junction bases matching no gene number 11. CDR3 length: 16 amino acids, cysteine to phenylalanine. The retained sequence is limited to the CDR3, 48 bases, with the frame set at the first base. The table lists this clonotype with many counts. No antigen is known for it. Base qualities are not recorded, but no much larger clone differs from it by a single base. The source material was whole blood. This TCR was sampled from an adult who was a healthcare worker with PCR-confirmed SARS-CoV-2 infection or an uninfected control (not recorded which). In this chain, TRBV6-5 is recombined with TRBJ2-7, and 7 bases in between align with TRBD1. The CDR3 region: CASSCSSEGAPYEQYF. The nucleotide sequence reads TGTGCCAGCAGTTGCTCGAGTGAGGGGGCCCCCTACGAGCAGTACTTC.